Listed below are T cell receptor beta chains from one sample, sequenced in a study of blood T cell repertoires in COVID-19. Sequencing was performed with immunoSEQ multiplex PCR; in TCRdb, only in-frame clones are kept and a portion is missing. Of 200,000 to 250,000 clones listed, roughly nine tenths are singletons. The sample consisted of PBMCs or T cells enriched from blood (not recorded which). Every receptor here comes from a woman aged 30 to 39 with acute COVID-19. CDR3s include the opening cysteine and the closing phenylalanine or tryptophan. Each record gives: J gene, D gene, V gene, clone size, CDR3 DNA, CDR3 protein. The D gene is left open where the match is weak. For some rows the clone size is stated as once, few or many, or as a class when expanded; others skip it.

TRBJ1-5	TRBD1	TRBV28	few	TGTGCCAGCAGCCTGGGACAGGGAGGCAATCAGCCCCAGCATTTT	CASSLGQGGNQPQHF
TRBJ1-2	NA	TRBV6-5	NA	TGTGCCAGCAGTCCGACAGGTGGGAAATATGGCTACACCTTC	CASSPTGGKYGYTF
TRBJ1-3	TRBD1	TRBV4-1	NA	TGCGCCAGCAGAGGGACAGGGCACTCTGGAAACACCATATATTTT	CASRGTGHSGNTIYF
TRBJ2-3	TRBD2	TRBV10-3	NA	TGTGCCTCTAGGACTAGCGACCTCACAGATACGCAGTATTTT	CASRTSDLTDTQYF
TRBJ1-5	NA	TRBV7-2	NA	TGTGCCAGCAGTCAGGGTAGCAATCAGCCCCAGCATTTT	CASSQGSNQPQHF
TRBJ2-5	NA	TRBV5-1	NA	TGCGCCAGCAGCATTGGGGGCCAGGCGGTCCAAGAGACCCAGTACTTC	CASSIGGQAVQETQYF
TRBJ1-3	TRBD1	TRBV7-6	NA	TGTGCCAGCAGCTTACGGACAGGGGCTGGAAACACCATATATTTT	CASSLRTGAGNTIYF
TRBJ2-7	TRBD2	TRBV28	NA	TGTGCCAGCAGTTCCGGGGGGCTAGCGGGTAAACTTTCCTACGAGCAGTACTTC	CASSSGGLAGKLSYEQYF
TRBJ2-7	TRBD1	TRBV28	NA	TGTGCCAGCAGTCGGGACAGGGTCTTACTCGAGCAGTACTTC	CASSRDRVLLEQYF
TRBJ1-1	TRBD1	TRBV6-2/TRBV6-3	NA	TGTGCCAGCAGCCCAGGGGGCGCATGGACTGAAGCTTTCTTT	CASSPGGAWTEAFF
TRBJ2-5	NA	TRBV27	once	TGTGCCAGCAGCCCCGCGGGCAGGCAAGAGACCCAGTACTTC	CASSPAGRQETQYF
TRBJ2-1	TRBD2	TRBV15	NA	TGTGCCACCAGGCCGGGGACTAGCGGGGGGTCCCATCTCTACAATGAGCAGTTCTTC	CATRPGTSGGSHLYNEQFF
TRBJ1-1	NA	TRBV11-3	NA	TGTGCCAGCAGCCGGACAGAACGGACTGAAGCTTTCTTT	CASSRTERTEAFF
TRBJ2-7	TRBD2	TRBV11-1	NA	TGTGCCAGCAGCCCTAGCGGGGGACGGGTCGAGCAGTACTTC	CASSPSGGRVEQYF
TRBJ2-3	TRBD2	TRBV10-3	NA	TGTGCCACGGGACTAGGGTTTGGAGATACGCAGTATTTT	CATGLGFGDTQYF
TRBJ1-2	TRBD1	TRBV18	NA	TGTGCCAGCTCCCCGGGACAGGGGAACTATGGCTACACCTTC	CASSPGQGNYGYTF
TRBJ2-1	NA	TRBV5-1	NA	TGCGCCAGCAGCTTCCGACTAGTCGGCAATGAGCAGTTCTTC	CASSFRLVGNEQFF
TRBJ2-7	NA	TRBV4-2	few	TGTGCCAGCAGCCAAGGGGGTGGGAGTGCCTACGAGCAGTACTTC	CASSQGGGSAYEQYF
TRBJ1-6	NA	TRBV7-2	NA	TGTGCCAGCAGCTTAGACAGGGTTGGTTCACCCCTCCACTTT	CASSLDRVGSPLHF
TRBJ2-2	TRBD1	TRBV7-9	NA	TGTGCCAGCAGCAATAACCAGGGGGCCATCGGGGAGCTGTTTTTT	CASSNNQGAIGELFF
TRBJ2-1	TRBD1	TRBV28	NA	TGTGCCAGCAGCCCCTGGACAGGGGGGGGGCATGAGCAGTTCTTC	CASSPWTGGGHEQFF
TRBJ2-1	NA	TRBV6-2/TRBV6-3	few	TGTGCCAGCAGTTACTCGGGCACCTTCCCAGACAATGAGCAGTTCTTC	CASSYSGTFPDNEQFF
TRBJ2-2	TRBD2	TRBV27	NA	TGTGCCAGCAGTCCTGCGGGGGAGCGGAACACCGGGGAGCTGTTTTTT	CASSPAGERNTGELFF